The sequence of this T cell receptor (beta chain) was determined in a study of technical replicates of blood from a handful of donors (dated by TCRdb to about 2017). A remark on this clone: No antigen is known for it. Base qualities were left out, and no much larger clone turns up one base away.

Counted from cysteine to phenylalanine, this CDR3 has 13 amino acids. Kept here is only the CDR3 DNA, which spans 39 bases and is read in frame from base 1. V loses 4 bases, J loses 3 bases, and the germline ends lie 9 bases apart. The CDR1 and CDR2 encoded by the germline V gene are SGHTA and FQGTGA. Library method: the immunoSEQ multiplex PCR assay. TCRdb stores this immuneACCESS table with in-frame sequences only. Part of the clones is absent; in the studies checked, under half of the shortfall reflects unresolved V genes, and no reason is known for the rest. Within this sample are 70,000 to 85,000 clones, with 97% of them counted one time only. The ten top clones hold around 0.18% of the sample.

The chain uses TRBV7-3 and TRBJ1-1; no D gene is confidently identified. Sequenced: T cells isolated from PBMCs. This sequence was found in a human donor in good health. The DNA is TGTGCCAGCAGCTCCGGGAGAGACACTGAAGCTTTCTTT. Its protein product is CASSSGRDTEAFF.